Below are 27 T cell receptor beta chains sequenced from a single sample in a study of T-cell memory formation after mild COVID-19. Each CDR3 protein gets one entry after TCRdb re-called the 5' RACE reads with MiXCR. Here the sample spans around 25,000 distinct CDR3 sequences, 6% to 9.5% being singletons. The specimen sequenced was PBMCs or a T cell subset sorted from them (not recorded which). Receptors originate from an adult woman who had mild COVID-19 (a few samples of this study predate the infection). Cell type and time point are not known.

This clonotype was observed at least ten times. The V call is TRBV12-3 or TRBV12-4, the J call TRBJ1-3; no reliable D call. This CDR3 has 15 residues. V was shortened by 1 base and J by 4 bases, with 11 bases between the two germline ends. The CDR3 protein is CASSLEARSGNTIYF. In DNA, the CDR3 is TGTGCCAGCAGTTTAGAGGCCAGGTCGGGAAACACCATATATTTT.

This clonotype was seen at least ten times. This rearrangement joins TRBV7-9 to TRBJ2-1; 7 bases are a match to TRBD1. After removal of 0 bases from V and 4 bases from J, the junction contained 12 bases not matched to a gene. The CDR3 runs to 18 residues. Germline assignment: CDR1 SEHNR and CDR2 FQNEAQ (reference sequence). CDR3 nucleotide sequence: TGTGCCAGCAGCTTAGCCCTCAACGACAGGGAGAAATACAATGAGCAGTTCTTC. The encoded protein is CASSLALNDREKYNEQFF.

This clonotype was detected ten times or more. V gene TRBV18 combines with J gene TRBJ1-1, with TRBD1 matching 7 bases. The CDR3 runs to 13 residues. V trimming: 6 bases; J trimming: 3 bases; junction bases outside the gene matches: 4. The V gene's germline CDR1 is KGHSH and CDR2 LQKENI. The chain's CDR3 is CASSPTGDTEAFF. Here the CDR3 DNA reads TGTGCCAGCTCGCCTACAGGGGACACTGAAGCTTTCTTT. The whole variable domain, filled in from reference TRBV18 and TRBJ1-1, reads NAGVMQNPRHLVRRRGQEARLRCSPMKGHSHVYWYRQLPEEGLKFMVYLQKENIIDESGMPKERFSAEFPKEGPSILRIQQVVRGDSAAYFCASSPTGDTEAFFGQGTRLTVV.

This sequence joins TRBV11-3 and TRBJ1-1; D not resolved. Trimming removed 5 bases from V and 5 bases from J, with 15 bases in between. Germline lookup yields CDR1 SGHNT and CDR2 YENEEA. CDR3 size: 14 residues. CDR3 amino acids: CASSPVEGRTEAFF. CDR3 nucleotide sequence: TGTGCCAGCAGCCCCGTGGAGGGTCGGACTGAAGCTTTCTTT.

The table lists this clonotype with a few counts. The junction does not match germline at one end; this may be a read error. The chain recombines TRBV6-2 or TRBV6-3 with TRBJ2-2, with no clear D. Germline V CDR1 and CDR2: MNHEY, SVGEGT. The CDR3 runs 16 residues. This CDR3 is CASIYSVAVVTGELFF. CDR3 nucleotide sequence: TGTGCCAGCATTTACTCCGTGGCAGTAGTCACCGGGGAGCTGTTTTTT.

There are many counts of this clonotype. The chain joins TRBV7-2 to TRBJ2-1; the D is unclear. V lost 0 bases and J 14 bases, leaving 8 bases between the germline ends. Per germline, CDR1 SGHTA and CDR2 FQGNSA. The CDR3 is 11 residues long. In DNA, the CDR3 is TGTGCCAGCAGCTTAGCTCGAGTGAAGTTCTTC. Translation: CASSLARVKFF.

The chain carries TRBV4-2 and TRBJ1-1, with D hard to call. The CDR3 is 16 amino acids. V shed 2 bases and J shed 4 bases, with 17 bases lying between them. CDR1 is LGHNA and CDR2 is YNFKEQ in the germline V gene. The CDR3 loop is CASSQSRHPAGTEAFF. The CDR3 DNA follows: TGTGCCAGCAGCCAATCCCGTCACCCAGCGGGCACTGAAGCTTTCTTT.

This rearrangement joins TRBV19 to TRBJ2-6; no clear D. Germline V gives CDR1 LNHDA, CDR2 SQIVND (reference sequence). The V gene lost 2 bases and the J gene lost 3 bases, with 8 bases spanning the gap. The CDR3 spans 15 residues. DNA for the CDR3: TGTGCCAGTAGTATACAGGAGTATGGGGCCAACGTCCTGACTTTC. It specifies CASSIQEYGANVLTF.

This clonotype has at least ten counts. As DNA, the CDR3 is TGTGCCAGCAGGGCTAGCAATCAGCCCCAGCATTTT. This sequence encodes CASRASNQPQHF. This chain connects TRBV12-3 or TRBV12-4 to TRBJ1-5; D uncertain. The CDR3 is made up of 12 amino acids. Trimming removed 6 bases at V and 0 bases at J, with 3 bases between.

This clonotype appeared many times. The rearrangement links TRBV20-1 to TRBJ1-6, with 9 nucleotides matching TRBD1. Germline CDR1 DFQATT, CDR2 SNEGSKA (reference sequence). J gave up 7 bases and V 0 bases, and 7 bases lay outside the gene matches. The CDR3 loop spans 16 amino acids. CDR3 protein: CSARDPWDRENSPLHF. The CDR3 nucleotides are TGCAGTGCTAGAGATCCGTGGGACAGGGAAAATTCACCCCTCCACTTT.

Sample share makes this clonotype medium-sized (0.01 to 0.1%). CDR3: CASSVIDSPLHF. Written as DNA, the CDR3 is TGTGCCAGCAGCGTAATCGATTCACCCCTCCACTTT. The V and J genes are TRBV9 and TRBJ1-6, with D unclear. Trimming cost V 1 base and J 8 bases, with 4 bases left between them. The CDR3 is 12 residues long. The germline gives CDR1 SGDLS, CDR2 YYNGEE.

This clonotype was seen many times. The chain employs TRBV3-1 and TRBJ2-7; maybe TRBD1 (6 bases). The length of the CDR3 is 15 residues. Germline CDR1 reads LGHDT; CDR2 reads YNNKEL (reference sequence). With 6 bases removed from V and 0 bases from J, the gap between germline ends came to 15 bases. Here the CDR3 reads CASSGGQSYSYEQYF. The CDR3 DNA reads TGTGCCAGCAGTGGCGGACAGAGTTACTCCTACGAGCAGTACTTC.

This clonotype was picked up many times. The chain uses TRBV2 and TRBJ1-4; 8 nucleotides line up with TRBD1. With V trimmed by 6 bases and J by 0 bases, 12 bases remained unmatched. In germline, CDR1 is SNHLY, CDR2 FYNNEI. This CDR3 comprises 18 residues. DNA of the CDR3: TGTGCCAGCAGCGAGGATGGGGACAGGCCCACAACTAATGAAAAACTGTTTTTT. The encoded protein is CASSEDGDRPTTNEKLFF.

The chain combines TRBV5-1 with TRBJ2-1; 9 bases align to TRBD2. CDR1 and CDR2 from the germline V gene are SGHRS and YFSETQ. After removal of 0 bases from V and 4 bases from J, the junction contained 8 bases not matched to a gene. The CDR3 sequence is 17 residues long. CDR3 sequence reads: CASSLAGLAGAYNEQFF. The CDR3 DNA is TGCGCCAGCAGCTTGGCCGGTTTAGCGGGAGCGTACAATGAGCAGTTCTTC.

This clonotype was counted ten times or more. CDR3 amino acids: CASSPSGLIAGELFF. In DNA, the CDR3 is TGTGCCAGCAGCCCGTCGGGACTGATCGCCGGGGAGCTGTTTTTT. The chain uses TRBV5-6 and TRBJ2-2, with D perhaps matching TRBD2 (6 bases). The germline CDR1 and CDR2 sequences are SGHDT and YYEEEE. The CDR3 consists of 15 residues. V lost 4 bases, J lost 6 bases, and 16 bases lay in between.

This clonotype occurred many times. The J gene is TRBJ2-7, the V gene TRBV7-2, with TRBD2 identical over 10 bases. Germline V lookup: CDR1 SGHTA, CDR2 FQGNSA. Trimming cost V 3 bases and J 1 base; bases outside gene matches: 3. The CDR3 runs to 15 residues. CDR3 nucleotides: TGTGCCAGCAGCTTTAGCGGGGGGAAATCCTACGAGCAGTACTTC. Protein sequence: CASSFSGGKSYEQYF.

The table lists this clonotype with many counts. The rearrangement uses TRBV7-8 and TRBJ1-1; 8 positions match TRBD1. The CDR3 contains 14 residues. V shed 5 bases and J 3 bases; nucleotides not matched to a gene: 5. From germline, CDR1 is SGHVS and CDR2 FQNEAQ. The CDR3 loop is CASSLDRGDTEAFF. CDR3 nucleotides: TGTGCCAGCAGCCTTGACAGGGGAGACACTGAAGCTTTCTTT.

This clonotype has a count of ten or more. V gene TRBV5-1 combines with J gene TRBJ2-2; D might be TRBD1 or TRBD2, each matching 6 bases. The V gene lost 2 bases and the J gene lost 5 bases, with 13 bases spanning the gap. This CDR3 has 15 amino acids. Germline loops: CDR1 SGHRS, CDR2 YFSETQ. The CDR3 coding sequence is TGCGCCAGCAGCTTCTCACAGGGAGGAACCGGGGAGCTGTTTTTT. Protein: CASSFSQGGTGELFF.

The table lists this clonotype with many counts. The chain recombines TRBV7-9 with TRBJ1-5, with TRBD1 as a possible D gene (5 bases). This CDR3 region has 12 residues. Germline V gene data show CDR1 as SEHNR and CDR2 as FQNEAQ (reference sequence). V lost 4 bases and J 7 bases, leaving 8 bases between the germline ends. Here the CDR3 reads CASSSRGQPQHF. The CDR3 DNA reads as TGTGCCAGCAGCTCACGGGGGCAGCCCCAGCATTTT.

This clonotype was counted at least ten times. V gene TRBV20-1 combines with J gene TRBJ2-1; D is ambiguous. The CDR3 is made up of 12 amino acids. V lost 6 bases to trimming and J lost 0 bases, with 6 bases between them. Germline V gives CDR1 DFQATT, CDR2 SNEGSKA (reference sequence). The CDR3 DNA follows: TGCAGTGCCCTGGTCTCCTACAATGAGCAGTTCTTC. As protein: CSALVSYNEQFF.

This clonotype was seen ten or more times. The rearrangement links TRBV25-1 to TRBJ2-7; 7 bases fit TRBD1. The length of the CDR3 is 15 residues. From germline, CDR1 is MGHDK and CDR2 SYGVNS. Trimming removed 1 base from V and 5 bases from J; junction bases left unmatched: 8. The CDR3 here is CASSESNRGMNEQYF. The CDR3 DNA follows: TGTGCCAGCAGTGAATCCAACAGGGGAATGAACGAGCAGTACTTC.

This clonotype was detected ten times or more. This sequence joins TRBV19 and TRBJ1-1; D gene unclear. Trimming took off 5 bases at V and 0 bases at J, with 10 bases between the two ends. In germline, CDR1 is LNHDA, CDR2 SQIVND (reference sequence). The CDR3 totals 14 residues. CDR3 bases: TGTGCCAGTAGTGCTCGGACCTTGAACACTGAAGCTTTCTTT. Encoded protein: CASSARTLNTEAFF. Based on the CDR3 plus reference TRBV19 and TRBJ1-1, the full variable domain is DGGITQSPKYLFRKEGQNVTLSCEQNLNHDAMYWYRQDPGQGLRLIYYSQIVNDFQKGDIAEGYSVSREKKESFPLTVTSAQKNPTAFYLCASSARTLNTEAFFGQGTRLTVV.

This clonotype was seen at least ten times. CDR3 in DNA: TGCAGTGCTAGAGAGGCCAGGGGTATAGGCTACACCTTC. This codes for CSAREARGIGYTF. This sequence joins TRBV20-1 and TRBJ1-2; D is possibly TRBD1 (6 bases). The germline gives CDR1 DFQATT, CDR2 SNEGSKA (reference sequence). V shed 0 bases and J shed 8 bases, with 13 bases lying between them. This CDR3 is 13 amino acids long.

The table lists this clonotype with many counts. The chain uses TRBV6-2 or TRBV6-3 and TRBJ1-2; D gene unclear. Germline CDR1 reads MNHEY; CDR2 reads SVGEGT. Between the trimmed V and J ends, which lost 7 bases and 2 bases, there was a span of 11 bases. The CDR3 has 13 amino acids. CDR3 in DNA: TGTGCCAGCAAGGGCCGCAGCAACTATGGCTACACCTTC. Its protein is CASKGRSNYGYTF.

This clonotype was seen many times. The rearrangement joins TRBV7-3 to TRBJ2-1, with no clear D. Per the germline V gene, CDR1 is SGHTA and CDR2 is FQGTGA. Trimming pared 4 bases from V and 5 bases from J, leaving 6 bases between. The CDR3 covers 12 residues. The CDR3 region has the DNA TGTGCCAGCAGCTCTGGGGACAATGAGCAGTTCTTC. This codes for CASSSGDNEQFF.

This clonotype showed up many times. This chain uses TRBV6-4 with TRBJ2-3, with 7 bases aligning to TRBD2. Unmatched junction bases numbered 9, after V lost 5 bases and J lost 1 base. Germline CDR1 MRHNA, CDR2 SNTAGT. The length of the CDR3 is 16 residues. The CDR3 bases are TGTGCCAGCAGTTCCTCCGGGACTAAAGGCACAGATACGCAGTATTTT. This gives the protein CASSSSGTKGTDTQYF.

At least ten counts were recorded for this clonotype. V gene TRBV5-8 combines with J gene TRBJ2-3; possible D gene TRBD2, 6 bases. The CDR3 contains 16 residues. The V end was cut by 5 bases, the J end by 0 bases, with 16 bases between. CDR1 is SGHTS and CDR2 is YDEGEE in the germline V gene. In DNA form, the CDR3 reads TGTGCCAGCAGATCCCCGGGACTGAGAAGCACAGATACGCAGTATTTT. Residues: CASRSPGLRSTDTQYF.